Each of the 25 T cell receptor beta chains below was sequenced from the same sample in a study of blood T cell repertoires in COVID-19. Libraries were prepared by immunoSEQ multiplex PCR; TCRdb keeps only in-frame clonotypes and omits some of them. The table has under 150,000 clones, around 84% seen once. Sequencing was carried out using peripheral blood. The origin of the receptors is a human donor in a cohort sampled during active COVID-19.

The J gene is TRBJ1-2, the V gene TRBV5-1; D remains ambiguous. In germline, CDR1 is SGHRS, CDR2 YFSETQ. CDR3 size: 14 residues. V was shortened by 5 bases and J by 6 bases, with 17 bases between the two germline ends. The CDR3 here is CASSRTKTVDGYTF. The CDR3 DNA is TGCGCCAGCAGTCGTACGAAAACAGTAGATGGCTACACCTTC.

The V gene is TRBV7-7, the J gene TRBJ2-5, with 9 bases matching TRBD2. J gave up 4 bases and V 2 bases, and 11 bases lay outside the gene matches. Per the germline V gene, CDR1 is SSHAT and CDR2 is FNYEAQ (reference sequence). This CDR3 has 17 amino acids. This chain's CDR3 is CASSLFRGGAGIETQYF. The CDR3 DNA is TGTGCCAGCAGCTTATTTCGCGGGGGGGCTGGGATAGAGACCCAGTACTTC.

This clone is a singleton in its sample. The gene calls are TRBV6-5 and TRBJ2-3; TRBD2 might be the D (5 bases). Germline-derived CDR1 and CDR2 are MNHEY and SVGAGI. The CDR3 sequence is 13 residues long. V was trimmed by 5 bases and J by 6 bases, leaving 12 bases between them. This chain's CDR3 is CASSPDRGDTQYF. Written as DNA, the CDR3 is TGTGCCAGCAGTCCCGACCGCGGGGATACGCAGTATTTT.

The chain links TRBV19 to TRBJ2-5, with 9 nucleotides matching TRBD1. J was trimmed by 2 bases and V by 4 bases; bases with no gene match: 5. The CDR3 spans 15 residues. Germline values: CDR1 LNHDA, CDR2 SQIVND (reference sequence). The CDR3 loop is CASSRADRGQETQYF. The CDR3 DNA sequence: TGTGCCAGTAGTAGGGCCGACAGGGGGCAAGAGACCCAGTACTTC.

The chain links TRBV29-1 to TRBJ2-3; weak D call: TRBD1 (6 bases). The ends were cut back, 5 bases at V and 4 bases at J, with 16 bases in the middle. The CDR3 has 14 amino acids. Germline CDR1 SQVTM, CDR2 ANQGSEA. In DNA form, the CDR3 reads TGCAGCGTTTCGTTTAGGCAGGGGTCAGATACGCAGTATTTT. Residues: CSVSFRQGSDTQYF.

The chain combines TRBV6-5 with TRBJ2-2, with 7 bases aligning to TRBD1. Trimming cost V 5 bases and J 2 bases; bases outside gene matches: 2. CDR3 size: 14 residues. The germline gives CDR1 MNHEY, CDR2 SVGAGI. CDR3 amino acids: CASSNRGNTGELFF. The CDR3 DNA sequence: TGTGCCAGCAGTAACAGGGGAAACACCGGGGAGCTGTTTTTT.

The CDR3 coding sequence is TGCAGTGCTAGTGGGAGGGCCACTGAAGCTTTCTTT. This gives the protein CSASGRATEAFF. The chain links TRBV20-1 to TRBJ1-1; D uncertain. CDR1 is DFQATT, CDR2 SNEGSKA, per germline (reference sequence). This CDR3 is 12 amino acids long. V dropped 3 bases and J dropped 4 bases, with 9 bases sitting between them.

This chain uses TRBV7-3 with TRBJ2-5; TRBD1 is a possible D gene (6 bases). The CDR3 covers 13 residues. Trimming removed 5 bases at V and 4 bases at J, with 11 bases between. CDR1 and CDR2 (germline): SGHTA, FQGTGA. CDR3 DNA sequence: TGTGCCAGCAGCCCAAGGGGGTTAGAGACCCAGTACTTC. This sequence encodes CASSPRGLETQYF. The full variable domain, in which reference TRBV7-3 and TRBJ2-5 provide the parts outside the CDR3, is GAGVSQTPSNKVTEKGKYVELRCDPISGHTALYWYRQSLGQGPEFLIYFQGTGAADDSGLPNDRFFAVRPEGSVSTLKIQRTERGDSAVYLCASSPRGLETQYFGPGTRLLVL.

The chain employs TRBV27 and TRBJ1-1; D is unresolved. The germline V and J ends were trimmed by 1 base and 1 base, with 7 bases remaining between them. The germline V gene has CDR1 MNHEY and CDR2 SMNVEV (reference sequence). This CDR3 is built from 14 residues. The CDR3 protein is CASSLLRQNTEAFF. CDR3 DNA: TGTGCCAGCAGTTTATTGCGCCAGAACACTGAAGCTTTCTTT.

V usage is TRBV27 and J usage is TRBJ2-7, with D possibly being TRBD1 (5 bases). Germline V gene data show CDR1 as MNHEY and CDR2 as SMNVEV (reference sequence). The CDR3 extends over 15 amino acids. The ends were cut back, 5 bases at V and 6 bases at J, with 20 bases in the middle. The CDR3 protein is CASSTRQPQLGEQYF. CDR3 sequence (DNA): TGTGCCAGCAGTACACGACAGCCCCAACTTGGCGAGCAGTACTTC.

The V gene is TRBV28, the J gene TRBJ2-1; 12 bases align to TRBD1. CDR1 MDHEN and CDR2 SYDVKM come from the germline V gene. Trimming took 5 bases from V and 8 from J; bases not matched to a gene: 7. CDR3 length equals 15 residues. The CDR3 is CASSPRGQGAHEQFF. The CDR3, as DNA: TGTGCCAGCAGTCCGCGGGGACAGGGGGCCCATGAGCAGTTCTTC.

The chain employs TRBV5-1 and TRBJ1-6; no clear D. Trimming took 0 bases from V and 0 from J, leaving 7 bases between them. CDR3 length equals 16 residues. CDR1 SGHRS and CDR2 YFSETQ come from the germline V gene. CDR3 amino acids: CASSLGRSSYNSPLHF. CDR3 bases: TGCGCCAGCAGCTTGGGACGGAGCTCCTATAATTCACCCCTCCACTTT.

The chain recombines TRBV18 with TRBJ1-1, with a possible D match to TRBD1 (5 bases). The CDR3 has 16 residues. Germline lookup yields CDR1 KGHSH and CDR2 LQKENI. Trimming left V 3 bases short and J 4 bases short, with 18 bases between. DNA for the CDR3: TGTGCCAGCTCACCCTTAAACGGGGGTCGGGGCACTGAAGCTTTCTTT. This codes for CASSPLNGGRGTEAFF.

The rearrangement links TRBV19 to TRBJ1-2; 7 positions match TRBD1. Trimming took 4 bases from V and 4 from J; bases not matched to a gene: 3. The CDR3 is 13 residues long. Germline assignment: CDR1 LNHDA and CDR2 SQIVND (reference sequence). The CDR3 loop is CASSTGQIYGYTF. The DNA of the CDR3 is TGTGCCAGTAGTACGGGACAGATCTATGGCTACACCTTC. Filled out from reference TRBV19 and TRBJ1-2, the complete variable domain reads DGGITQSPKYLFRKEGQNVTLSCEQNLNHDAMYWYRQDPGQGLRLIYYSQIVNDFQKGDIAEGYSVSREKKESFPLTVTSAQKNPTAFYLCASSTGQIYGYTFGSGTRLTVV.

In DNA, the CDR3 is TGTGCCAGCAGTCAGGGGGCACGAGGCACAGATACGCAGTATTTT. Its protein is CASSQGARGTDTQYF. The chain employs TRBV6-2 or TRBV6-3 and TRBJ2-3; 8 bases agree with TRBD1. The V and J ends lost 5 bases and 1 base, in that order; junction bases with no gene match: 5. The CDR3 is 15 amino acids. From germline, CDR1 is MNHEY and CDR2 SVGEGT.

As to this clone: A much bigger clone sits one base away, suggesting this may be a read error. The CDR3, as DNA: TGTGCCAGCAGCGTAGGGCGGGACTATGGCTACACCTTC. Translated, it gives CASSVGRDYGYTF. The chain joins TRBV9 to TRBJ1-2; D is uncertain. This CDR3 comprises 13 residues. Per the germline V gene, CDR1 is SGDLS and CDR2 is YYNGEE. Trimming pared 0 bases from V and 3 bases from J, leaving 6 bases between.

The CDR3 nucleotides are TGTGCCAGCAGTGACCCCGCAGGGGGCCTAGGATATGGCTACACCTTC. Protein product: CASSDPAGGLGYGYTF. This rearrangement joins TRBV25-1 to TRBJ1-2, with 8 bases that match TRBD1. Germline assignment: CDR1 MGHDK and CDR2 SYGVNS. The V and J ends lost 3 bases and 5 bases, in that order; junction bases with no gene match: 11. This CDR3 has 16 amino acids.

The rearrangement joins TRBV30 to TRBJ2-7; 9 bases are a match to TRBD1. V trimming: 0 bases; J trimming: 3 bases; junction bases outside the gene matches: 3. The CDR3 extends over 14 amino acids. The germline V gene encodes CDR1 GTSNPN and CDR2 SVGIG (reference sequence). CDR3 bases: TGTGCCTGGAGTGTACAGGGACAGGGCTACGAGCAGTACTTC. This gives the protein CAWSVQGQGYEQYF.

V and J are TRBV5-5 and TRBJ2-7, with TRBD1 matching over 11 bases. Per the germline V gene, CDR1 is SGHKS and CDR2 is YYEKEE (reference sequence). This CDR3 is built from 15 residues. After removal of 0 bases from V and 3 bases from J, the junction contained 2 bases not matched to a gene. The DNA of the CDR3 is TGTGCCAGCAGCTTGGTAGGGACAGGGGGCTACGAGCAGTACTTC. Its translation is CASSLVGTGGYEQYF. The full variable domain, its missing parts supplied by reference TRBV5-5 and TRBJ2-7, is DAGVTQSPTHLIKTRGQQVTLRCSPISGHKSVSWYQQVLGQGPQFIFQYYEKEERGRGNFPDRFSARQFPNYSSELNVNALLLGDSALYLCASSLVGTGGYEQYFGPGTRLTVT.

The V gene is TRBV29-1, the J gene TRBJ1-1; TRBD1 aligns across 7 bases. Germline assignment: CDR1 SQVTM and CDR2 ANQGSEA. The ends lost 3 bases at V and 11 bases at J; junction bases unmatched: 12. This CDR3 spans 13 amino acids. CDR3 nucleotides: TGCAGCGTTGACCCTACAGGGGTCCTTGGGGCTTTCTTT. Protein sequence: CSVDPTGVLGAFF.

This clone was seen a single time. The rearrangement links TRBV23-1 to TRBJ1-2; a weak D match, TRBD1 (5 bases). TRBV23-1 is sorted into the ORF group, with uncertain function. V dropped 4 bases and J dropped 1 base, with 13 bases sitting between them. The CDR3 is 15 amino acids. The chain's CDR3 is CASSRRRGYNYGYTF. For the CDR3, the DNA is TGCGCCAGCAGTCGCCGGAGGGGCTATAACTATGGCTACACCTTC.

In its sample, this clone was seen a few times. The chain combines TRBV5-6 with TRBJ2-1; 9 bases fit TRBD2. With V trimmed by 0 bases and J by 6 bases, 4 bases remained unmatched. Germline assignment: CDR1 SGHDT and CDR2 YYEEEE. There are 15 residues in the CDR3. CDR3 sequence reads: CASSLGVAGVNEQFF. The CDR3 DNA sequence: TGTGCCAGCAGCTTGGGAGTAGCGGGGGTCAATGAGCAGTTCTTC.

The chain recombines TRBV28 with TRBJ1-5, with D maybe TRBD1 (6 bases). Germline V lookup: CDR1 MDHEN, CDR2 SYDVKM. The ends were cut back, 6 bases at V and 0 bases at J, with 15 bases in the middle. The CDR3 extends over 16 amino acids. The CDR3 DNA sequence: TGTGCCAGCAGGAGGGGGAACTACTATAGCAATCAGCCCCAGCATTTT. Its translation is CASRRGNYYSNQPQHF.

The rearrangement links TRBV7-2 to TRBJ2-1, with D possibly TRBD1 on 6 matching bases. This CDR3 is 13 amino acids long. Germline lookup yields CDR1 SGHTA and CDR2 FQGNSA. The V and J ends lost 2 bases and 7 bases respectively, with 9 bases between them. As DNA, the CDR3 is TGTGCCAGCAGCTTATGGACAGAGAATGAGCAGTTCTTC. It translates to CASSLWTENEQFF.

Here the CDR3 reads CASDPRVSTEAFF. The CDR3 coding sequence is TGTGCCAGCGACCCCAGGGTAAGCACTGAAGCTTTCTTT. V gene TRBV6-5 combines with J gene TRBJ1-1; TRBD1 is a possible D gene (5 bases). V lost 8 bases, J lost 4 bases, and 14 bases lay in between. Germline CDR1 reads MNHEY; CDR2 reads SVGAGI. CDR3 length: 13 amino acids.